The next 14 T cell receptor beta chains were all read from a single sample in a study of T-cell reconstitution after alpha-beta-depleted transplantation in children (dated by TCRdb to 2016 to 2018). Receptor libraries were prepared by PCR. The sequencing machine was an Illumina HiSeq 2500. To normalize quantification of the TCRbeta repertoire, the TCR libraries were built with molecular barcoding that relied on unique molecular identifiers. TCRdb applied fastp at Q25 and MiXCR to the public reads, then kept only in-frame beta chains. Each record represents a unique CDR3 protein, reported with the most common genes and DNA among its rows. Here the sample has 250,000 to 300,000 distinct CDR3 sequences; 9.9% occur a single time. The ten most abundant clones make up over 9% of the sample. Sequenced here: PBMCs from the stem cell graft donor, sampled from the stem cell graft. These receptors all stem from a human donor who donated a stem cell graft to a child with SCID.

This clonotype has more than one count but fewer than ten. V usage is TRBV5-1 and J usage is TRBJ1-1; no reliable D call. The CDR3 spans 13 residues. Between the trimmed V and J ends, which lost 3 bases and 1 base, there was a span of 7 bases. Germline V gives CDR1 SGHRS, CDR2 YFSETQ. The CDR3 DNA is TGCGCCAGCAGCTCCAACACGAACACTGAAGCTTTCTTT. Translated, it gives CASSSNTNTEAFF.

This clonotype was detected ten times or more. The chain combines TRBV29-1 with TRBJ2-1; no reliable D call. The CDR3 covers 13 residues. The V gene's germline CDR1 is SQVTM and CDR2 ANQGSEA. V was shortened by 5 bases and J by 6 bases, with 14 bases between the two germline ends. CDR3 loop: CSVPGPLGNEQFF. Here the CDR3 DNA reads TGCAGCGTTCCAGGCCCTTTGGGCAATGAGCAGTTCTTC.

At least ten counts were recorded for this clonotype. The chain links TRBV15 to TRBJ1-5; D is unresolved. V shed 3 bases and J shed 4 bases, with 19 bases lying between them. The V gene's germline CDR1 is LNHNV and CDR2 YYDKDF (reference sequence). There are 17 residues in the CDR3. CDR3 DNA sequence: TGTGCCACCAGCAGGCTTAGGGATCTGACTGGGAATCAGCCCCAGCATTTT. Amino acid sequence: CATSRLRDLTGNQPQHF.

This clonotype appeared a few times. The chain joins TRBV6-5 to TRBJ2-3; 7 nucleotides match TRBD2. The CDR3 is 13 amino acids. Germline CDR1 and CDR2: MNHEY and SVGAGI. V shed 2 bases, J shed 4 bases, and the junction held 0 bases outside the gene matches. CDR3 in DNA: TGTGCCAGCAGTTACGCGGGGGCAGATACGCAGTATTTT. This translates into CASSYAGADTQYF.

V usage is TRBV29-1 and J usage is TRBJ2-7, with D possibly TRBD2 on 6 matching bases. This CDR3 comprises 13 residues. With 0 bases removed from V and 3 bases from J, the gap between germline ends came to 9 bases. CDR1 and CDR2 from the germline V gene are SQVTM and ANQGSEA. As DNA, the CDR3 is TGCAGCGTTGAAGATGGGGGGTTCTACGAGCAGTACTTC. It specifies CSVEDGGFYEQYF.

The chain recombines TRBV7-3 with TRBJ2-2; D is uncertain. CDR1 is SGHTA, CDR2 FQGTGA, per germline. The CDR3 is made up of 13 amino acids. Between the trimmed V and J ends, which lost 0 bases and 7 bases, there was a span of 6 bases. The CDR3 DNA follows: TGTGCCAGCAGCTTAACGGCGAGCGGGGAGCTGTTTTTT. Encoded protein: CASSLTASGELFF.

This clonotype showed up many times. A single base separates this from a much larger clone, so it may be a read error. CDR3 sequence reads: CARSVDRLPGLAINEQFF. CDR3 nucleotides: TGTGCCAGAAGCGTAGATCGATTACCGGGACTAGCGATCAATGAGCAGTTCTTC. The chain combines TRBV9 with TRBJ2-1; 10 bases agree with TRBD2. The CDR3 is 18 amino acids. The germline CDR1 and CDR2 sequences are SGDLS and YYNGEE. Variable domain in full (rest from reference TRBV9 and TRBJ2-1): DSGVTQTPKHLITATGQRVTLRCSPRSGDLSVYWYQQSLDQGLQFLIQYYNGEERAKGNILERFSAQQFPDLHSELNLSSLELGDSALYFCARSVDRLPGLAINEQFFGPGTRLTVL.

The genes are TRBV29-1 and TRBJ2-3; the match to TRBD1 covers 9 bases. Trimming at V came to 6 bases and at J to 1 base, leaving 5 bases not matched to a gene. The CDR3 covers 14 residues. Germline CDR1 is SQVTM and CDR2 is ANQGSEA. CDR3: CSVARDRGTDTQYF. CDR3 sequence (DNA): TGCAGCGTCGCACGGGACAGGGGCACAGATACGCAGTATTTT.

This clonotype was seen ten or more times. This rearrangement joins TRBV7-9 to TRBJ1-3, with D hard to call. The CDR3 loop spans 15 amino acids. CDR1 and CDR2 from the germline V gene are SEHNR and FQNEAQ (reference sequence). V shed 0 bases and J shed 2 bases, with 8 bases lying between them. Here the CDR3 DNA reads TGTGCCAGCAGCTTAGCATTGCGGCCTGGAAACACCATATATTTT. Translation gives CASSLALRPGNTIYF.

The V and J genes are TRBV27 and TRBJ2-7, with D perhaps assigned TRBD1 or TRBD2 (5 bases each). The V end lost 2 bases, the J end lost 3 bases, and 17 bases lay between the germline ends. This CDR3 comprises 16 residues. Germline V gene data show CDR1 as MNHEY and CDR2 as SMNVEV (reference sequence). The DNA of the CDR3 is TGTGCCAGCAGTTTAATACGGGGCCCTTCCCTCTACGAGCAGTACTTC. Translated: CASSLIRGPSLYEQYF.

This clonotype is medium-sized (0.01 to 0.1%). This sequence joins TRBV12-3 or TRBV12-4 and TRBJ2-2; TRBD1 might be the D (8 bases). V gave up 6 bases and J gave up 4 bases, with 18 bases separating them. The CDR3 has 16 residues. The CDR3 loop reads CASSWGGGQATGELFF. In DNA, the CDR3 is TGTGCCAGCAGCTGGGGAGGGGGACAGGCCACCGGGGAGCTGTTTTTT.

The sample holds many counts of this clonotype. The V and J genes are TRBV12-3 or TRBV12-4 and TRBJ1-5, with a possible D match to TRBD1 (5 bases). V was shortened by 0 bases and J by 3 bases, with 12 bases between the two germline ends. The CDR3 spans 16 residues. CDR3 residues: CASSLAQLGANQPQHF. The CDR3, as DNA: TGTGCCAGCAGTTTAGCCCAGCTCGGGGCCAATCAGCCCCAGCATTTT.

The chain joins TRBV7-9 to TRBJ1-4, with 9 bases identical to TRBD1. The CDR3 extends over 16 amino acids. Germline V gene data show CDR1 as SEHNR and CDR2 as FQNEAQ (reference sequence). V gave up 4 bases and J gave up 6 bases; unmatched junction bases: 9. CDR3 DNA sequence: TGTGCCAGCAGCTCAGGTGCCGGACAGGGGTATGAAAAACTGTTTTTT. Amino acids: CASSSGAGQGYEKLFF.

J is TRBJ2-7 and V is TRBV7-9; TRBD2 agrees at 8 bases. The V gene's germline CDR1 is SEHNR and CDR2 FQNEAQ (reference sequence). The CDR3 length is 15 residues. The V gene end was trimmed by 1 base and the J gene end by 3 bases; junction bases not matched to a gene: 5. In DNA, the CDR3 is TGTGCCAGCAGCTTAGTAGCGGGGACAATCTACGAGCAGTACTTC. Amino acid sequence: CASSLVAGTIYEQYF.